This TCR beta chain was observed in a study of blood T cell repertoires in COVID-19. Study summary: Nucleic acid was either cDNA or gDNA, and it came from T cells, B-cell-depleted T cells, or PBMCs.

This CDR3 is built from 13 residues. Germline assignment: CDR1 SGHNT and CDR2 YENEEA. Trimming removed 0 bases from V and 10 bases from J, with 9 bases in between. Seattle enrolled patients during active infection and tracked them longitudinally. Sequencing used immunoSEQ multiplex PCR; TCRdb keeps in-frame clones, though not all of them. The sample contains hundreds of thousands of clones, 88% of which appear only once. The clonotype originates from a woman aged 30 to 39 with COVID-19, enrolled during active disease. The sample comprised peripheral blood. The chain has TRBV11-3 and TRBJ2-2; unclear D gene. CDR3 coding DNA: TGTGCCAGCAGCTTAGAGCAGGATACGGAGCTGTTTTTT. It encodes CASSLEQDTELFF.